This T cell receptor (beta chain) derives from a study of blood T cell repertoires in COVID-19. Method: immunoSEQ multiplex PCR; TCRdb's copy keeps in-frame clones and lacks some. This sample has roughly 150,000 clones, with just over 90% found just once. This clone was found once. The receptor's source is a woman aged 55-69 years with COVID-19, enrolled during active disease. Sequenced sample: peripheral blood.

CDR3 protein: CASSATGKETQYF. In DNA form, the CDR3 reads TGTGCCAGTAGTGCCACAGGGAAAGAGACCCAGTACTTC. The chain is built from TRBV19 and TRBJ2-5; possibly TRBD1 for D (6 bases). The CDR3 sequence is 13 residues long. Trimming cost V 5 bases and J 3 bases, with 10 bases left between them. CDR1 and CDR2 (germline): LNHDA, SQIVND (reference sequence).